This T cell receptor (beta chain) was sequenced in a study of immune evolution from preneoplasia to lung adenocarcinoma. Study summary: HLA loss of heterozygosity: 6% to 7.5% AIS, about 15% MIA, about 31% ADC, none AAH.

Each case's diagnosis was confirmed by two pathologists on H&E. Findings and limits, study-wide: Later-stage lesions seemingly showed higher T cell density and diversity than normal lung. Highest clonality occurred in KRAS-mutant, not EGFR-mutant or double wild-type, nodules.

TCRdb's table, derived via immunoSEQ multiplex PCR, lists solely in-frame clones and lacks some. The sample records thousands of clones, roughly three quarters being singletons. The V and J ends lost 3 bases and 10 bases respectively, with 10 bases between them. Germline CDR1 is MNHEY and CDR2 is SMNVEV (reference sequence). CDR3 length: 12 amino acids. Points on this clone: The antigen remains unidentified.

J is TRBJ1-5 and V is TRBV27; D unclear. The sequencing sample was made of FFPE invasive lung adenocarcinoma tissue. The sequence was collected from a person in their fifties with lung adenocarcinoma. As DNA, the CDR3 is TGTGCCAGCAGTTTCCAAGGGCGTCCCCAGCATTTT. Its protein is CASSFQGRPQHF.